The present T cell receptor (beta chain) was sequenced within a study of OX40 agonist ivuxolimab in advanced cancers. About the research overall: The dose-escalation cohort had hepatocellular carcinoma, melanoma, renal cell or head and neck cancer. Study-wide points: Expansion of clones was among the lowest in partial responders at 0.1-3.0 mg/kg.

Sequencing used immunoSEQ multiplex PCR; TCRdb keeps in-frame clones, though not all of them. The table shows tens of thousands of clones, with about 82% occurring only once. With respect to this clone: What it recognizes is unknown.

This specimen was CD4+ or CD8+ T cells sorted from blood, taken in a trial of the OX40 agonist ivuxolimab. The sequence was collected from an adult with an advanced solid tumor such as melanoma, head and neck, liver or kidney cancer.

In DNA form, the CDR3 reads TGTGCCAGCAGCCCCCCGTCCTATCTGAATGAGCAGTTCTTC. Its translation: CASSPPSYLNEQFF. The chain uses TRBV7-2 and TRBJ2-1; D gene uncertain. The CDR3 has 14 residues. Trimming took 5 bases from V and 7 from J, leaving 15 bases between them. Germline-derived CDR1 and CDR2 are SGHTA and FQGNSA.